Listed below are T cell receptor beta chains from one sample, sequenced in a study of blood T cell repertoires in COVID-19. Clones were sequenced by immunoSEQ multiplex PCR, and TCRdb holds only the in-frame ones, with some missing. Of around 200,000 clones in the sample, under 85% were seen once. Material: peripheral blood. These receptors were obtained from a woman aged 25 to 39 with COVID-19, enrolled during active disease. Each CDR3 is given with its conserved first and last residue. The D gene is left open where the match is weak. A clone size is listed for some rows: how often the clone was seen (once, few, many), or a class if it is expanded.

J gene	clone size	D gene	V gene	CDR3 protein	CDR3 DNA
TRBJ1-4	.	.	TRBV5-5	CASSPSEQGDEKLFF	TGTGCCAGCAGCCCCTCGGAACAGGGCGATGAAAAACTGTTTTTT
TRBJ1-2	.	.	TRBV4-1	CASSLEINNYGYTF	TGCGCCAGCAGCCTCGAGATCAATAACTATGGCTACACCTTC
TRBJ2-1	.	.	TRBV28	CASRINGEANEQFF	TGTGCCAGCAGAATCAACGGGGAGGCCAATGAGCAGTTCTTC
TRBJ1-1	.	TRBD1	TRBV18	CASSPPQGGGMNTEAFF	TGTGCCAGCTCACCACCCCAGGGGGGAGGAATGAACACTGAAGCTTTCTTT
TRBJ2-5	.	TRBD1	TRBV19	CASSTRQGTEETQYF	TGTGCCAGTAGTACCCGACAGGGGACGGAGGAGACCCAGTACTTC
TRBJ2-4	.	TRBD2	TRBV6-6	CASSPAPRTSGGGNIQYF	TGTGCCAGCAGTCCTGCACCCAGGACTAGCGGGGGGGGGAACATTCAGTACTTC
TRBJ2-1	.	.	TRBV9	CASSVQELNNEQFF	TGTGCCAGCAGCGTACAAGAGCTCAACAATGAGCAGTTCTTC
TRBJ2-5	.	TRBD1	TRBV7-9	CASSPTGTAISTQYF	TGTGCCAGCAGCCCCACCGGGACAGCGATATCGACCCAGTACTTC
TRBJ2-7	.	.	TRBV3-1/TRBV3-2	CASSQVTVSYEQYF	TGTGCCAGCAGCCAAGTCACAGTCTCCTACGAGCAGTACTTC
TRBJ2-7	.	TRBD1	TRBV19	CASTATGVYEQYF	TGTGCCAGTACCGCGACAGGGGTCTACGAGCAGTACTTC
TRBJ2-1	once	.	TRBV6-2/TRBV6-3	CASSFPGLAYNEQFF	TGTGCCAGCAGTTTCCCGGGACTGGCCTACAATGAGCAGTTCTTC
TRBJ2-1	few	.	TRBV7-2	CASSSALLVEQFF	TGTGCCAGCAGCTCCGCATTACTGGTGGAGCAGTTCTTC
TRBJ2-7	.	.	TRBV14	CASSHGGTPSYEQYF	TGTGCCAGCAGCCACGGGGGAACCCCCTCCTACGAGCAGTACTTC
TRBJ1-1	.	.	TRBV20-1	CSASPPDGGGTEAFF	TGCAGTGCTAGTCCCCCGGACGGGGGGGGCACTGAAGCTTTCTTT
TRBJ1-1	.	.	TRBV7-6	CASSFSPYLNTEAFF	TGTGCCAGCAGCTTTTCACCGTACTTGAACACTGAAGCTTTCTTT
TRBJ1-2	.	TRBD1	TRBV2	CARAGQGKDYGYTF	TGTGCCAGAGCGGGACAGGGGAAGGACTATGGCTACACCTTC
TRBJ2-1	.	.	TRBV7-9	CASSSEGGQFF	TGTGCCAGCAGCTCCGAAGGGGGGCAGTTCTTC
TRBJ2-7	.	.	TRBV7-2	CASSLAGRGGRGEQYF	TGTGCCAGCAGCTTAGCTGGCAGGGGCGGGCGTGGCGAGCAGTACTTC
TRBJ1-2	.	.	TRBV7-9	CASSLALQEYGYTF	TGTGCCAGCAGCTTAGCTCTACAGGAATATGGCTACACCTTC
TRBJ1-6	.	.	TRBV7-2	CASSFRGYNSPLHF	TGTGCCAGCAGCTTCCGGGGATATAATTCACCCCTCCACTTT
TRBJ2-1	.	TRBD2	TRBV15	CATSTRTGGYNEQFF	TGTGCCACCAGCACCCGTACGGGGGGATACAATGAGCAGTTCTTC
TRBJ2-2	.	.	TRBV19	CASSIDPGSYTGELFF	TGTGCCAGTAGTATAGATCCGGGGAGCTACACCGGGGAGCTGTTTTTT
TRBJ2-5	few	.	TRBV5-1	CASSLVTTGETQYF	TGCGCCAGCAGCTTGGTTACTACGGGAGAGACCCAGTACTTC
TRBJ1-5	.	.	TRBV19	CASSVRLLDVGQPQHF	TGTGCCAGTAGTGTAAGACTCCTGGATGTCGGTCAGCCCCAGCATTTT
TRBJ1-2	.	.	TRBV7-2	CASSLIQDSDYGYTF	TGTGCCAGCAGCTTAATTCAAGACAGTGACTATGGCTACACCTTC
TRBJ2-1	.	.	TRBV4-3	CASSQLAEYNEQFF	TGCGCCAGCAGCCAACTAGCAGAATACAATGAGCAGTTCTTC
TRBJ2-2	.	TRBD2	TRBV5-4	CASSFELAGAYAGELFF	TGTGCCAGCAGCTTCGAACTAGCGGGGGCCTACGCCGGGGAGCTGTTTTTT
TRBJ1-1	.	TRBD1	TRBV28	CASRRQGAGNTEAFF	TGTGCCAGCAGGAGACAGGGGGCGGGGAACACTGAAGCTTTCTTT
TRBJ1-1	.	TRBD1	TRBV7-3	CASSLGSGTGDGAFF	TGTGCCAGCAGCTTAGGCTCCGGGACAGGGGACGGAGCTTTCTTT
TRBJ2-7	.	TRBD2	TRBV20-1	CSASTGTMGEQYF	TGCAGTGCTAGTACCGGGACTATGGGGGAGCAGTACTTC
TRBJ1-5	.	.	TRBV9	CASSVDPGGSQPQHF	TGTGCCAGCAGCGTAGATCCGGGAGGTAGTCAGCCCCAGCATTTT
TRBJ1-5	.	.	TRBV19	CASSKDSGVGQPQHF	TGTGCCAGTAGTAAGGACTCAGGGGTGGGTCAGCCCCAGCATTTT
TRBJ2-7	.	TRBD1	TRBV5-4	CASSLGGQVSWGEQYF	TGTGCCAGCAGCTTGGGGGGACAGGTCTCTTGGGGCGAGCAGTACTTC
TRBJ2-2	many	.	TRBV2	CASSEARSRVGGELFF	TGTGCCAGCAGTGAAGCGCGTAGCAGGGTGGGCGGGGAGCTGTTTTTT
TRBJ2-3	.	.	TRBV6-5	CASRKDYRDGDTQYF	TGTGCCAGCAGGAAGGACTATAGAGATGGGGATACGCAGTATTTT
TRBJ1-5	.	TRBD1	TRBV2	CASSPDRGNQPQHF	TGTGCCAGCAGTCCGGACAGGGGGAATCAGCCCCAGCATTTT
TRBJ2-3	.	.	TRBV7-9	CASSGVADTQYF	TGTGCCAGCAGTGGAGTAGCAGATACGCAGTATTTT
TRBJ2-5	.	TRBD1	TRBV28	CASSLTGVAQYF	TGTGCCAGCAGTCTAACAGGGGTGGCCCAGTACTTC
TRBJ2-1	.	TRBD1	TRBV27	CASSFGTGGNNEQFF	TGTGCCAGCAGTTTCGGGACAGGGGGCAACAATGAGCAGTTCTTC
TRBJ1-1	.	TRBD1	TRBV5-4	CASSLVGQGDTEAFF	TGTGCCAGCAGCTTGGTGGGACAGGGGGACACTGAAGCTTTCTTT
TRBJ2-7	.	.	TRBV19	CASSNSGKGGYEQYF	TGTGCCAGTAGCAACTCCGGGAAAGGGGGTTACGAGCAGTACTTC
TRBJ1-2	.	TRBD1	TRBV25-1	CASSGDRAGGYTF	TGTGCCAGCAGTGGGGACAGGGCCGGTGGCTACACCTTC
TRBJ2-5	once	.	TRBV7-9	CASSIHDSQETQYF	TGTGCCAGCAGCATACACGATAGCCAGGAGACCCAGTACTTC
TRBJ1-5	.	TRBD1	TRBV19	CAGGQGANQPQHF	TGTGCCGGGGGACAGGGGGCGAACCAGCCCCAGCATTTT
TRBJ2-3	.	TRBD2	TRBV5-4	CASRREGGNSTDTQYF	TGTGCCAGCAGGCGGGAGGGCGGAAATAGCACAGATACGCAGTATTTT
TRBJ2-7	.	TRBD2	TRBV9	CASSAPLSGSSYEQYF	TGTGCCAGCAGCGCCCCCCTTAGCGGGAGCTCCTACGAGCAGTACTTC
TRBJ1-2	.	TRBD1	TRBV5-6	CASSGDRDYGYTF	TGTGCCAGCTCCGGGGACAGGGACTATGGCTACACCTTC
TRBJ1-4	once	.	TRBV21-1	CASSKSGAIRTNEKLFF	TGTGCCAGCAGCAAATCTGGAGCCATCCGCACTAATGAAAAACTGTTTTTT
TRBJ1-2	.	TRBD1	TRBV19	CASNKPGQGYYGYTF	TGTGCCAGTAATAAACCGGGACAGGGATATTATGGCTACACCTTC